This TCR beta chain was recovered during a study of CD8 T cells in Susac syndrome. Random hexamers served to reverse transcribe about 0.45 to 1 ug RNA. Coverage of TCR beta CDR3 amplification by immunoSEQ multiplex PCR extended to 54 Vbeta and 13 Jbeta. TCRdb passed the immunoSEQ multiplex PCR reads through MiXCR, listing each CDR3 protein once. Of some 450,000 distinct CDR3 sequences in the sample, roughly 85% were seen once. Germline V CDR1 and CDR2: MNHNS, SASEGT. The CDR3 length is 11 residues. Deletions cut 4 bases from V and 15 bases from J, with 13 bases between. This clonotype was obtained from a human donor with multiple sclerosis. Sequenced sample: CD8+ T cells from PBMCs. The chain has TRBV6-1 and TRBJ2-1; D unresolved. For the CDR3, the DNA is TGTGCCAGCAGTGTACAGCCTTTTGTGTTCTTC. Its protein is CASSVQPFVFF.